This TCR beta chain was observed in a study of control samples from healthy donors and cancer patients. The CDR3 consists of 15 residues. Assay: immunoSEQ multiplex PCR; the TCRdb copy retains only in-frame clones and omits some. The profile shows 84,000 or so clones, 91% of them singletons. The receptor was isolated from a middle-aged man in good health. This rearrangement joins TRBV21-1 to TRBJ2-5; the tabulated D call, TRBD2, remains unverified against the DNA. TRBV21-1 is tagged as a pseudogene. Sequenced: blood. CDR3 DNA sequence: TGTGCCAGCAGCAATAGCGGGGGGCGCCAAGAGACCCAGTACTTC. It codes for CASSNSGGRQETQYF.